Shown below are 18 T cell receptor beta chains from a single sample sequenced in a study of T cell responses to AZD1222 COVID-19 vaccine (dated by TCRdb to about 2021). Library preparation was by the immunoSEQ multiplex PCR assay. TCRdb limited this immuneACCESS table to in-frame rearrangements with V and J called. A share of clones is missing; checked studies link under half to unresolved V genes, and the rest is unexplained. The table for this sample lists under 140,000 clones; about nine tenths of them were counted only once. The top ten hold 7.8% of the sample. The sample's time point label, in plain terms: baseline before first vaccination. This material consisted of peripheral blood, taken on day 0 of AZD1222 vaccination. These receptors were collected from an adult in good health.

The chain carries TRBV11-3 and TRBJ2-1; D gene unclear. Germline V gives CDR1 SGHNT, CDR2 YENEEA. CDR3 length: 15 residues. V shed 5 bases and J shed 0 bases, with 11 bases lying between them. The DNA for the CDR3 is TGTGCCAGCAGCCCTCTACGGAGCTCCTACAATGAGCAGTTCTTC. Its protein product is CASSPLRSSYNEQFF. The variable domain in full, completed from reference TRBV11-3 and TRBJ2-1, reads EAGVVQSPRYKIIEKKQPVAFWCNPISGHNTLYWYLQNLGQGPELLIRYENEEAVDDSQLPKDRFSAERLKGVDSTLKIQPAELGDSAVYLCASSPLRSSYNEQFFGPGTRLTVL.

This clone appeared once. The chain combines TRBV2 with TRBJ1-4; D is perhaps TRBD1 (5 bases). The V end lost 4 bases, the J end lost 1 base, and 10 bases lay between the germline ends. Per germline, CDR1 SNHLY and CDR2 FYNNEI. There are 15 residues in the CDR3. CDR3 DNA sequence: TGTGCCAGCAGTGTGGACAAAAAAACTAATGAAAAACTGTTTTTT. It specifies CASSVDKKTNEKLFF.

V usage is TRBV5-6 and J usage is TRBJ1-5, with D perhaps matching TRBD1 (5 bases). This CDR3 is 12 amino acids long. Trimming stripped 4 bases from V and 7 bases from J, with 9 bases between. Per the germline V gene, CDR1 is SGHDT and CDR2 is YYEEEE. The CDR3 bases are TGTGCCAGCAGCGAGGGGACGCAGCCCCAGCATTTT. Amino acids: CASSEGTQPQHF.

The chain joins TRBV10-1 to TRBJ1-1, with a tentative D call TRBD1 (5 bases). Trimming shortened V by 5 bases and J by 12 bases, and 16 bases separated the two germline ends. The CDR3 totals 12 residues. CDR1 and CDR2 from the germline V gene are WNHNN and SYGVQD (reference sequence). The CDR3 bases are TGCGCCAGCAGTTTTGTCGGGGCAGAACCTTTCTTT. Protein product: CASSFVGAEPFF.

This chain's CDR3 is CASSRGGRKNTEAFF. Here the CDR3 DNA reads TGTGCCAGCAGCCGTGGGGGCAGGAAGAACACTGAAGCTTTCTTT. The chain links TRBV11-3 to TRBJ1-1, with D tentatively TRBD1 (6 bases). Between the trimmed V and J ends, which lost 5 bases and 1 base, there was a span of 14 bases. The CDR3 runs to 15 residues. Germline V gives CDR1 SGHNT, CDR2 YENEEA.

This clone was detected once. The V call is TRBV11-2, the J call TRBJ1-1; 7 bases are a match to TRBD1. CDR1 is SGHAT, CDR2 FQNNGV, per germline. The CDR3 is 14 amino acids. V was clipped by 5 bases and J by 1 base; unmatched bases: 4. Here the CDR3 DNA reads TGTGCCAGCAGCCGGGACAGACAGAACACTGAAGCTTTCTTT. It yields the protein CASSRDRQNTEAFF. The variable domain in full, with the rest retrieved from reference TRBV11-2 and TRBJ1-1, is EAGVAQSPRYKIIEKRQSVAFWCNPISGHATLYWYQQILGQGPKLLIQFQNNGVVDDSQLPKDRFSAERLKGVDSTLKIQPAKLEDSAVYLCASSRDRQNTEAFFGQGTRLTVV.

The J gene is TRBJ2-5, the V gene TRBV7-8; weak D call: TRBD1 (6 bases). V lost 5 bases to trimming and J lost 4 bases, with 20 bases between them. Germline V gene data show CDR1 as SGHVS and CDR2 as FQNEAQ. The CDR3 has 16 residues. CDR3 sequence reads: CASSPTQGSGRETQYF. CDR3 sequence (DNA): TGTGCCAGCAGCCCAACACAGGGAAGTGGGAGAGAGACCCAGTACTTC.

The chain recombines TRBV6-5 with TRBJ2-3; a possible D gene is TRBD2 (5 bases). CDR1 is MNHEY and CDR2 is SVGAGI in the germline V gene. Trimming stripped 6 bases from V and 2 bases from J, with 12 bases between. The CDR3 consists of 14 residues. The CDR3 DNA follows: TGTGCCAGCAGAATAAGCGGATACACAGATACGCAGTATTTT. Amino acids: CASRISGYTDTQYF.

This chain links TRBV20-1 with TRBJ1-5, with TRBD1 matching over 10 bases. Germline-derived CDR1 and CDR2 are DFQATT and SNEGSKA (reference sequence). With V trimmed by 3 bases and J by 6 bases, 11 bases remained unmatched. The CDR3 spans 16 residues. The CDR3 sequence is CSASNRQGADGQPQHF. As DNA, the CDR3 is TGCAGTGCTAGTAACAGACAGGGGGCGGACGGTCAGCCCCAGCATTTT.

This sequence joins TRBV18 and TRBJ2-3; 10 bases agree with TRBD1. The CDR3 is 13 residues long. Unmatched junction bases numbered 0, after V lost 5 bases and J lost 4 bases. Germline CDR1 and CDR2: KGHSH and LQKENI. CDR3 DNA: TGTGCCAGCTCAGGACAGGGGGCAGATACGCAGTATTTT. Translated, it gives CASSGQGADTQYF.

The genes are TRBV4-1 and TRBJ2-3; D call uncertain. This CDR3 contains 18 residues. Per the germline V gene, CDR1 is MGHRA and CDR2 is YSYEKL. V lost 5 bases and J lost 1, with 22 bases in between. CDR3 protein: CASSKSPSIGSGTDTQYF. The CDR3 DNA is TGCGCCAGCAGCAAAAGCCCCTCTATTGGTTCTGGCACAGATACGCAGTATTTT.

The V and J genes are TRBV6-5 and TRBJ2-7, with TRBD1 identical over 10 bases. The CDR3 length is 15 residues. The V gene end was trimmed by 6 bases and the J gene end by 3 bases; junction bases not matched to a gene: 8. Germline CDR1 reads MNHEY; CDR2 reads SVGAGI. The CDR3 DNA sequence: TGTGCCAGCAGCCCCCCGGGACAGGGGCACTACGAGCAGTACTTC. Its protein is CASSPPGQGHYEQYF.

This clone was detected only once. The chain combines TRBV3-1 (or the pseudogene TRBV3-2) with TRBJ1-1; D is undetermined. V was clipped by 0 bases and J by 6 bases, with 26 bases between them. CDR1 is LGHDT and CDR2 is YNNKEL in the germline V gene (reference sequence). CDR3 length: 19 residues. DNA of the CDR3: TGTGCCAGCAGCCAAGAAAAGGGCGGGGTGGTAACGCGGAAAGCTGAAGCTTTCTTT. It translates to CASSQEKGGVVTRKAEAFF.

The V call is TRBV5-1, the J call TRBJ1-2; D unclear. V was shortened by 4 bases and J by 0 bases, with 16 bases between the two germline ends. There are 16 residues in the CDR3. Germline CDR1 reads SGHRS; CDR2 reads YFSETQ. CDR3 sequence reads: CASSLSILRANYGYTF. The CDR3 nucleotides are TGCGCCAGCAGCCTAAGTATACTGAGAGCTAACTATGGCTACACCTTC.

V and J are TRBV29-1 and TRBJ2-2; D not certain. Germline assignment: CDR1 SQVTM and CDR2 ANQGSEA. V lost 5 bases, J lost 4 bases, and 11 bases lay in between. This CDR3 has 13 amino acids. The CDR3 DNA reads as TGCAGCGTTACCGGTGCGAGCACCGGGGAGCTGTTTTTT. Encoded protein: CSVTGASTGELFF.

This clone was found once. The rearrangement uses TRBV18 and TRBJ2-3; a weak D match, TRBD1 (6 bases). Deletions cut 4 bases from V and 4 bases from J, with 18 bases between. Germline assignment: CDR1 KGHSH and CDR2 LQKENI. The CDR3 contains 16 residues. The DNA of the CDR3 is TGTGCCAGCTCACTAGGGGGACCCCTAGCCTCAGATACGCAGTATTTT. Translating it yields CASSLGGPLASDTQYF.

V usage is TRBV6-5 and J usage is TRBJ1-1; tentative D call: TRBD1 (5 bases). The germline V gene has CDR1 MNHEY and CDR2 SVGAGI. V was cut by 9 bases and J by 5 bases, with 22 bases left in between. The CDR3 is 15 residues long. CDR3 nucleotides: TGTGCCAGTGGTCCTGGTAACAGGCGTGTTACTGAAGCTTTCTTT. Protein sequence: CASGPGNRRVTEAFF.

This chain links TRBV5-1 with TRBJ2-7; D ambiguous. The V end was cut by 4 bases, the J end by 2 bases, with 10 bases between. This CDR3 contains 13 residues. CDR1 and CDR2 (germline): SGHRS, YFSETQ. CDR3 DNA sequence: TGCGCCAGCAGCCCCACCAAAGCCTACGAGCAGTACTTC. Translated, it gives CASSPTKAYEQYF. The full variable domain, in which reference TRBV5-1 and TRBJ2-7 provide the parts outside the CDR3, is KAGVTQTPRYLIKTRGQQVTLSCSPISGHRSVSWYQQTPGQGLQFLFEYFSETQRNKGNFPGRFSGRQFSNSRSEMNVSTLELGDSALYLCASSPTKAYEQYFGPGTRLTVT.